A single sample is the source of the 29 T cell receptor beta chains below, sequenced in a study of T cell changes during pregnancy in multiple sclerosis. Assay used: immunoSEQ multiplex PCR; TCRdb lists only in-frame clones, some missing. The sample records about 44,000 clones, about nine tenths being singletons. Sequenced here: CD4+ T cells from peripheral blood mononuclear cells, sampled in the first trimester of pregnancy. The receptors were gathered from a female donor with multiple sclerosis, enrolled in a pregnancy study.

The chain is built from TRBV15 and TRBJ1-5; 11 nucleotides agree with TRBD1. V gave up 5 bases and J gave up 4 bases; unmatched junction bases: 4. This CDR3 has 15 amino acids. In germline, CDR1 is LNHNV, CDR2 YYDKDF (reference sequence). The CDR3 nucleotides are TGTGCCACCAGCTCGGACAGGGGGCCAAATCAGCCCCAGCATTTT. It specifies CATSSDRGPNQPQHF.

This chain connects TRBV18 to TRBJ2-2, with 7 bases identical to TRBD1. Per the germline V gene, CDR1 is KGHSH and CDR2 is LQKENI. Trimming at V came to 3 bases and at J to 0 bases, leaving 4 bases not matched to a gene. The CDR3 extends over 16 amino acids. CDR3 nucleotide sequence: TGTGCCAGCTCACCGACAGGGCCGACGAACACCGGGGAGCTGTTTTTT. It codes for CASSPTGPTNTGELFF.

V usage is TRBV30 and J usage is TRBJ2-1; TRBD1 is a possible D gene (6 bases). Trimming removed 4 bases from V and 4 bases from J, with 20 bases in between. The germline V gene has CDR1 GTSNPN and CDR2 SVGIG (reference sequence). The CDR3 is 16 residues long. This CDR3 is CAWTGQALGTYNEQFF. The CDR3 bases are TGTGCCTGGACGGGGCAAGCTCTCGGGACATACAATGAGCAGTTCTTC.

This sequence joins TRBV15 and TRBJ2-3; 9 positions agree with TRBD1. The junction had 16 bases not matched to a gene; V was cut back by 5 bases and J by 4 bases. Germline loops: CDR1 LNHNV, CDR2 YYDKDF (reference sequence). This CDR3 has 18 amino acids. The CDR3 loop is CATSPQYGTGRGADTQYF. Here the CDR3 DNA reads TGTGCCACCAGCCCGCAATACGGGACAGGGAGAGGGGCAGATACGCAGTATTTT.

V is TRBV28 and J is TRBJ1-1, with TRBD1 matching over 8 bases. The CDR3 loop spans 14 amino acids. V was pared by 3 bases and J by 5 bases, with 5 bases of the junction left unmatched. Germline V gene data show CDR1 as MDHEN and CDR2 as SYDVKM. The CDR3 loop reads CASSFQGAWTEAFF. CDR3 DNA sequence: TGTGCCAGCAGTTTTCAGGGGGCTTGGACTGAAGCTTTCTTT.

The chain has TRBV5-1 and TRBJ2-1; 8 bases fit TRBD2. The CDR3 runs 16 residues. V lost 4 bases to trimming and J lost 9 bases; unmatched junction nucleotides: 15. CDR1 and CDR2 (germline): SGHRS, YFSETQ. CDR3: CASSGLSGGFAGEQFF. The CDR3 bases are TGCGCCAGCAGCGGTCTCAGCGGGGGATTTGCCGGTGAGCAGTTCTTC.

V is TRBV5-1 and J is TRBJ2-7; D remains ambiguous. There are 12 residues in the CDR3. Germline CDR1 reads SGHRS; CDR2 reads YFSETQ. The V and J ends lost 7 bases and 1 base respectively, with 9 bases between them. DNA of the CDR3: TGCGCCAGCCGGTCTTTTTCCTACGAGCAGTACTTC. This encodes CASRSFSYEQYF.

The chain carries TRBV30 and TRBJ2-4; 10 nucleotides line up with TRBD1. The CDR3 is made up of 18 amino acids. Germline V lookup: CDR1 GTSNPN, CDR2 SVGIG (reference sequence). J was trimmed by 0 bases and V by 1 base; bases with no gene match: 9. CDR3 nucleotide sequence: TGTGCCTGGAGTGCCCTACCGGGACAGGGGCTAGCCAAAAACATTCAGTACTTC. Amino acids: CAWSALPGQGLAKNIQYF.

This clone was recorded only once. The chain recombines TRBV5-4 with TRBJ2-1; D remains unclear. The CDR3 contains 12 residues. V dropped 0 bases and J dropped 16 bases, with 14 bases sitting between them. Germline V gene lookup returns CDR1 SGHNT and CDR2 YYREEE (reference sequence). The chain's CDR3 is CASSLDLSHPFF. Here the CDR3 DNA reads TGTGCCAGCAGCTTGGACCTGAGTCATCCCTTCTTC.

J is TRBJ2-3 and V is TRBV5-4; D perhaps matches TRBD2 (5 bases). Germline lookup yields CDR1 SGHNT and CDR2 YYREEE (reference sequence). Trimming left V 7 bases short and J 0 bases short, with 15 bases between. This CDR3 has 15 residues. This CDR3 is CASAREGASTDTQYF. DNA of the CDR3: TGTGCCAGCGCCCGCGAGGGTGCTAGCACAGATACGCAGTATTTT. Combining the CDR3 with reference TRBV5-4 and TRBJ2-3 gives the whole variable domain ETGVTQSPTHLIKTRGQQVTLRCSSQSGHNTVSWYQQALGQGPQFIFQYYREEENGRGNFPPRFSGLQFPNYSSELNVNALELDDSALYLCASAREGASTDTQYFGPGTRLTVL.

This clone was picked up one time. The CDR3 loop is CASSERPAGINTEAFF. The DNA of the CDR3 is TGTGCCAGCAGTGAAAGACCCGCGGGGATCAACACTGAAGCTTTCTTT. J is TRBJ1-1 and V is TRBV6-1; no definite D call. V was pared by 2 bases and J by 2 bases, with 15 bases between. Germline CDR1 is MNHNS and CDR2 is SASEGT. The CDR3 is 16 amino acids.

The gene calls are TRBV28 and TRBJ2-3; 7 positions agree with TRBD2. V lost 2 bases to trimming and J lost 0 bases; unmatched junction nucleotides: 2. CDR1 and CDR2 (germline): MDHEN, SYDVKM. This CDR3 region has 15 residues. CDR3 region: CASSLAGDSTDTQYF. The DNA of the CDR3 is TGTGCCAGCAGTTTAGCGGGAGATAGCACAGATACGCAGTATTTT.

This chain uses TRBV9 with TRBJ1-1; the match to TRBD1 covers 7 bases. Germline loops: CDR1 SGDLS, CDR2 YYNGEE. The CDR3 loop spans 14 amino acids. The V gene end was trimmed by 1 base and the J gene end by 1 base; junction bases not matched to a gene: 1. DNA for the CDR3: TGTGCCAGCAGCGTATGGGACAGGAACACTGAAGCTTTCTTT. It is translated as CASSVWDRNTEAFF.

This chain uses TRBV7-9 with TRBJ2-1; D ambiguous. The ends were cut back, 5 bases at V and 2 bases at J, with 10 bases in the middle. The CDR3 totals 14 residues. Per the germline V gene, CDR1 is SEHNR and CDR2 is FQNEAQ (reference sequence). DNA for the CDR3: TGTGCCAGCAGCAAAGACACCGCCTACAATGAGCAGTTCTTC. Protein: CASSKDTAYNEQFF.

This chain uses TRBV5-1 with TRBJ2-7, with 7 bases matching TRBD1. Germline V gives CDR1 SGHRS, CDR2 YFSETQ. V gave up 4 bases and J gave up 2 bases; unmatched junction bases: 9. CDR3 length: 15 amino acids. CDR3 sequence reads: CASSGGQSMTYEQYF. CDR3 nucleotide sequence: TGCGCCAGCAGCGGGGGACAGTCGATGACCTACGAGCAGTACTTC. Variable domain in full (rest from reference TRBV5-1 and TRBJ2-7): KAGVTQTPRYLIKTRGQQVTLSCSPISGHRSVSWYQQTPGQGLQFLFEYFSETQRNKGNFPGRFSGRQFSNSRSEMNVSTLELGDSALYLCASSGGQSMTYEQYFGPGTRLTVT.

The chain employs TRBV7-8 and TRBJ2-7; D not certain. Trimming cost V 2 bases and J 1 base, with 6 bases left between them. Germline CDR1 SGHVS, CDR2 FQNEAQ. The CDR3 is 13 amino acids. The CDR3 sequence is CASSLPLSYEQYF. As DNA, the CDR3 is TGTGCCAGCAGCTTACCCCTATCCTACGAGCAGTACTTC.

This chain links TRBV6-1 with TRBJ2-3, with TRBD2 identical over 8 bases. CDR3 size: 17 residues. The ends lost 2 bases at V and 0 bases at J; junction bases unmatched: 7. Looked up from germline, CDR1 is MNHNS and CDR2 is SASEGT. The CDR3 loop reads CASSETPSGPSTDTQYF. The CDR3 DNA reads TGTGCCAGCAGTGAAACCCCTAGCGGGCCCAGCACAGATACGCAGTATTTT.

V is TRBV28 and J is TRBJ2-1; 8 bases are a match to TRBD1. The germline gives CDR1 MDHEN, CDR2 SYDVKM. The CDR3 has 15 residues. Losses at the gene ends were 4 bases for V and 6 bases for J; bases not matched to a gene: 8. The CDR3 bases are TGTGCCAGCAGTTCCAGGACAGGGACCCCCAATGAGCAGTTCTTC. Translation: CASSSRTGTPNEQFF.

This rearrangement joins TRBV9 to TRBJ1-1, with D unclear. V was shortened by 4 bases and J by 3 bases, with 13 bases between the two germline ends. CDR3 length: 14 amino acids. CDR1 is SGDLS, CDR2 YYNGEE, per germline. The CDR3 is CASSSGIRDTEAFF. In DNA form, the CDR3 reads TGTGCCAGCAGCTCGGGGATAAGGGACACTGAAGCTTTCTTT.

The chain combines TRBV7-2 with TRBJ1-1; 7 bases agree with TRBD1. The germline CDR1 and CDR2 sequences are SGHTA and FQGNSA. V lost 0 bases and J lost 0; bases outside the gene matches: 7. The CDR3 runs 17 residues. The CDR3 region is CASSLAGGRIMNTEAFF. The CDR3 nucleotides are TGTGCCAGCAGCTTAGCAGGGGGCCGCATCATGAACACTGAAGCTTTCTTT.

The CDR3 is CASSLTENTEAFF. The CDR3 bases are TGTGCCAGCAGCTTAACAGAGAACACTGAAGCTTTCTTT. The chain carries TRBV6-5 and TRBJ1-1; D ambiguous. This CDR3 has 13 residues. Germline CDR1 is MNHEY and CDR2 is SVGAGI. V lost 6 bases, J lost 1 base, and 9 bases lay in between.

The chain is built from TRBV2 and TRBJ2-3, with a possible D match to TRBD1 (6 bases). Looked up from germline, CDR1 is SNHLY and CDR2 is FYNNEI. V lost 5 bases and J lost 3, with 9 bases in between. The CDR3 totals 13 residues. The CDR3 DNA is TGTGCCAGCAGTCTCAGGGGAACAGATACGCAGTATTTT. Translation: CASSLRGTDTQYF.

J is TRBJ1-1 and V is TRBV29-1; 7 bases map to TRBD1. Trimming at V came to 6 bases and at J to 11 bases, leaving 24 bases not matched to a gene. Germline V lookup: CDR1 SQVTM, CDR2 ANQGSEA. CDR3 size: 16 residues. The CDR3 nucleotides read TGCAGCGTCGCTTTCTGGGGAACGGGACAGTATGTGAGGGCTTTCTTT. Amino acid sequence: CSVAFWGTGQYVRAFF.

This chain uses TRBV30 with TRBJ2-1; D remains unclear. Germline V gene sequence: CDR1 GTSNPN, CDR2 SVGIG (reference sequence). The CDR3 runs to 13 residues. V shed 0 bases and J shed 5 bases, with 8 bases lying between them. The CDR3 coding sequence is TGTGCCTGGAGTGTACGTACTAACAATGAGCAGTTCTTC. It translates to CAWSVRTNNEQFF.

This clone was recorded only once. This rearrangement joins TRBV21-1 to TRBJ2-5; the listed D gene, TRBD1, was not tested against the DNA. TRBV21-1 is a pseudogene locus. The CDR3 covers 16 residues. CDR3 sequence (DNA): TGTGCCAGCAGCAAAGATCGGGACAGGACAGCTAAGACCCAGTACTTC. This translates into CASSKDRDRTAKTQYF.

The V and J genes are TRBV28 and TRBJ2-7, with a possible D match to TRBD2 (6 bases). The CDR3 loop spans 14 amino acids. Germline assignment: CDR1 MDHEN and CDR2 SYDVKM. Deletions cut 5 bases from V and 2 bases from J, with 13 bases between. DNA of the CDR3: TGTGCCAGCAGTCCATTCGGAGGGGCCTACGAGCAGTACTTC. It encodes CASSPFGGAYEQYF.

The chain couples TRBV7-3 to TRBJ2-1; 14 bases line up with TRBD2. Germline CDR1 and CDR2: SGHTA and FQGTGA. The CDR3 totals 13 residues. V shed 3 bases, J shed 14 bases, and the junction held 3 bases outside the gene matches. Here the CDR3 reads CASSLTSGRGEFF. CDR3 in DNA: TGTGCCAGCAGCTTGACTAGCGGGAGGGGGGAGTTCTTC.

The V call is TRBV7-2, the J call TRBJ1-3, with D possibly TRBD1 on 5 matching bases. This CDR3 is built from 17 residues. CDR1 is SGHTA, CDR2 FQGNSA, per germline. The V and J ends lost 2 bases and 0 bases respectively, with 14 bases between them. The CDR3 DNA is TGTGCCAGCAGCTTATATCCCCGACAGTCCTCTGGAAACACCATATATTTT. Residues: CASSLYPRQSSGNTIYF.

This clone was counted a single time. The rearrangement joins TRBV9 to TRBJ1-1; a weak D match, TRBD1 (6 bases). The germline V gene encodes CDR1 SGDLS and CDR2 YYNGEE. V shed 0 bases and J shed 3 bases, with 9 bases lying between them. This CDR3 is built from 14 residues. The CDR3 here is CASSVEGGYTEAFF. The DNA for the CDR3 is TGTGCCAGCAGCGTAGAGGGGGGGTACACTGAAGCTTTCTTT.